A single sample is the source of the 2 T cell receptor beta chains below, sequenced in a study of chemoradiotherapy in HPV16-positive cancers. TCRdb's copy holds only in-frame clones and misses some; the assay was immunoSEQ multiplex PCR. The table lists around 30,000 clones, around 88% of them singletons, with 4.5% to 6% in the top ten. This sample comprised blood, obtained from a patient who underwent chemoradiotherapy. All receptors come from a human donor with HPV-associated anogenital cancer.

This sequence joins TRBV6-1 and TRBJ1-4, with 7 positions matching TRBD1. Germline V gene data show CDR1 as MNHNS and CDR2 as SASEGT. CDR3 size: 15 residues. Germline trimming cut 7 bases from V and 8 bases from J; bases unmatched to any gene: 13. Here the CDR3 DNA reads TGTGCCAGCACTCTCCGGACAGGACGGGGGGAAAAACTGTTTTTT. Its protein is CASTLRTGRGEKLFF.

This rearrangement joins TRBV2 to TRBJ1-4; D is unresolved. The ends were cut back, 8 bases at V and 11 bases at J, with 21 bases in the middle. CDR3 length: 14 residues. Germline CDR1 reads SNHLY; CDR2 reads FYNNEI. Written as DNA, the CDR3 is TGTGCCAGCCAAGTGGGAAGGAATTACCCTAAACTGTTTTTT. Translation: CASQVGRNYPKLFF.